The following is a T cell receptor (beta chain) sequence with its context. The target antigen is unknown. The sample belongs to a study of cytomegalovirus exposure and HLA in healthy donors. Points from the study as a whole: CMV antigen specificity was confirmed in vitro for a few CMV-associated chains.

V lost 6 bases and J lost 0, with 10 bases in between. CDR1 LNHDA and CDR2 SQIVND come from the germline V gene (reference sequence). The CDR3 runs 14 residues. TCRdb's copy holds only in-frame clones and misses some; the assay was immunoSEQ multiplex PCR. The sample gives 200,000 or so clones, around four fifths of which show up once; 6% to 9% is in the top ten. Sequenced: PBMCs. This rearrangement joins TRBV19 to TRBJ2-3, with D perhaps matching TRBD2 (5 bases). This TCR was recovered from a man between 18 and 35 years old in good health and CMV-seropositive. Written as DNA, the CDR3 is TGTGCCAGTAGGACCGGGATGAGCACAGATACGCAGTATTTT. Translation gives CASRTGMSTDTQYF.